These 7 T cell receptor beta chains were sequenced from one sample in a study of technical replicates of blood from several donors. Clones were read by immunoSEQ multiplex PCR, and TCRdb kept only the in-frame ones, dropping some. The sample carries about 89,000 clones, approximately 96% recorded once. Sequencing input: T cells isolated from PBMCs. The receptors come from a human donor in good health.

The chain is built from TRBV29-1 and TRBJ1-1; tentatively, D is TRBD1 (5 bases). V was pared by 0 bases and J by 5 bases, with 13 bases between. CDR1 is SQVTM and CDR2 is ANQGSEA in the germline V gene. This CDR3 spans 14 amino acids. CDR3 residues: CSVEDRSGRTEAFF. DNA of the CDR3: TGCAGCGTTGAAGATCGGTCAGGGAGGACTGAAGCTTTCTTT.

This clone was recorded once. The V gene is TRBV7-9, the J gene TRBJ2-1, with 10 bases identical to TRBD1. Germline V lookup: CDR1 SEHNR, CDR2 FQNEAQ (reference sequence). V dropped 4 bases and J dropped 7; count of bases not matched to a gene: 13. This CDR3 has 17 amino acids. The CDR3 DNA reads TGTGCCAGCAGCTCCCCCGGGACAGGGGACGAATTAAATGAGCAGTTCTTC. Residues: CASSSPGTGDELNEQFF.

V is TRBV19 and J is TRBJ2-6, with a possible D match to TRBD2 (5 bases). The CDR3 covers 16 residues. Between the trimmed V and J ends, which lost 0 bases and 4 bases, there was a span of 10 bases. CDR1 is LNHDA and CDR2 is SQIVND in the germline V gene (reference sequence). CDR3 sequence (DNA): TGTGCCAGTAGTATAGATCGGGGATGGGGGGCCAACGTCCTGACTTTC. Amino acids: CASSIDRGWGANVLTF.

The CDR3 spells CASSNGVSYNEQFF. Written as DNA, the CDR3 is TGTGCCAGTAGTAACGGGGTCTCCTACAATGAGCAGTTCTTC. The V gene is TRBV19, the J gene TRBJ2-1, with D tentatively TRBD2 (5 bases). The CDR3 is 14 residues long. V lost 4 bases and J 0 bases, leaving 7 bases between the germline ends. The germline gives CDR1 LNHDA, CDR2 SQIVND (reference sequence).

The V and J genes are TRBV21-1 and TRBJ1-1; TRBD1 reflects the table's D call only, with no check against the DNA. TRBV21-1 is assigned pseudogene status. CDR3 length: 15 amino acids. CDR3 bases: TGTGCCAGCAGCACCAAGGGGGAGTATAACACTGAAGCTTTCTTT. It specifies CASSTKGEYNTEAFF.

The rearrangement links TRBV30 to TRBJ1-4, with D tentatively TRBD1 (6 bases). Germline V CDR1 and CDR2: GTSNPN, SVGIG (reference sequence). This CDR3 contains 14 residues. V dropped 1 base and J dropped 7 bases, with 13 bases sitting between them. CDR3 nucleotide sequence: TGTGCCTGGAGTGCCGGGGGGGGCGGTGAAAAACTGTTTTTT. Protein sequence: CAWSAGGGGEKLFF. Looking up the rest from reference TRBV30 and TRBJ1-4 gives the full variable domain: SQTIHQWPATLVQPVGSPLSLECTVEGTSNPNLYWYRQAAGRGLQLLFYSVGIGQISSEVPQNLSASRPQDRQFILSSKKLLLSDSGFYLCAWSAGGGGEKLFFGSGTQLSVL.

This chain uses TRBV19 with TRBJ2-7, with 11 bases matching TRBD2. Germline CDR1 and CDR2: LNHDA and SQIVND (reference sequence). The CDR3 covers 17 residues. Trimming removed 5 bases from V and 0 bases from J; junction bases left unmatched: 9. CDR3 residues: CASSVRTSGSSSYEQYF. The DNA of the CDR3 is TGTGCCAGTAGTGTACGGACTAGCGGGTCGAGCTCCTACGAGCAGTACTTC.